This T cell receptor (beta chain) comes out of a study of T-cell reconstitution after alpha-beta-depleted transplantation in children. General study points: The origin of high day-60 TCRbeta diversity in some patients lay in surviving recipient T cells and thymic progenitors.

The sample holds a few counts of this clonotype. Its target is not known. CDR3 length equals 15 residues. The V and J ends lost 4 bases and 0 bases respectively, with 14 bases between them. Germline CDR1 reads SGHRS; CDR2 reads YFSETQ. TCRbeta library construction was performed incorporating unique molecular identifiers. TCRdb processed the PCR reads anew with MiXCR; each CDR3 protein has one entry. This sample has nearly 350,000 distinct CDR3 sequences; roughly 17% occur once, and the top ten carry roughly 40%. The specimen comprised PBMCs, mostly from graft donor cells, sampled 360 days after TCRalphabeta/CD19-depleted stem cell transplant. This chain links TRBV5-1 with TRBJ2-7; D perhaps matches TRBD1 (5 bases). This receptor was taken from a male patient between 2 and 10 years old who had a stem cell transplant for acute lymphoblastic leukemia, so the T cells may come from the graft donor. The chain's CDR3 is CASSPQGVDSYEQYF. DNA for the CDR3: TGCGCCAGCAGCCCGCAGGGCGTAGACTCCTACGAGCAGTACTTC.